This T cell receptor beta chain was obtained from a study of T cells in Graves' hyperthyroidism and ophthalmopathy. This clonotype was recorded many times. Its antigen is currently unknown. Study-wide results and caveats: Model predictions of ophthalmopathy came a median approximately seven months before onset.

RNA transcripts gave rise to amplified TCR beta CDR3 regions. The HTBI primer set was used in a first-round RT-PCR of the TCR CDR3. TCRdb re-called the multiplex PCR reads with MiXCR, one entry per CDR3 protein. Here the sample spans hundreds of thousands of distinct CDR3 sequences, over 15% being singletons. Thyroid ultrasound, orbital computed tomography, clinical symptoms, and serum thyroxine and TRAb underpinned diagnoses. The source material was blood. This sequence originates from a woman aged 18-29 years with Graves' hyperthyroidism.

The CDR3 DNA reads as TGCAGTGCTAGTTTACTAGCGGGTTACGAGCAGTACTTC. Its protein is CSASLLAGYEQYF. The V gene is TRBV20-1, the J gene TRBJ2-7, with TRBD2 matching over 9 bases. The V gene's germline CDR1 is DFQATT and CDR2 SNEGSKA (reference sequence). This CDR3 is 13 amino acids long. V lost 3 bases to trimming and J lost 4 bases; unmatched junction nucleotides: 4.